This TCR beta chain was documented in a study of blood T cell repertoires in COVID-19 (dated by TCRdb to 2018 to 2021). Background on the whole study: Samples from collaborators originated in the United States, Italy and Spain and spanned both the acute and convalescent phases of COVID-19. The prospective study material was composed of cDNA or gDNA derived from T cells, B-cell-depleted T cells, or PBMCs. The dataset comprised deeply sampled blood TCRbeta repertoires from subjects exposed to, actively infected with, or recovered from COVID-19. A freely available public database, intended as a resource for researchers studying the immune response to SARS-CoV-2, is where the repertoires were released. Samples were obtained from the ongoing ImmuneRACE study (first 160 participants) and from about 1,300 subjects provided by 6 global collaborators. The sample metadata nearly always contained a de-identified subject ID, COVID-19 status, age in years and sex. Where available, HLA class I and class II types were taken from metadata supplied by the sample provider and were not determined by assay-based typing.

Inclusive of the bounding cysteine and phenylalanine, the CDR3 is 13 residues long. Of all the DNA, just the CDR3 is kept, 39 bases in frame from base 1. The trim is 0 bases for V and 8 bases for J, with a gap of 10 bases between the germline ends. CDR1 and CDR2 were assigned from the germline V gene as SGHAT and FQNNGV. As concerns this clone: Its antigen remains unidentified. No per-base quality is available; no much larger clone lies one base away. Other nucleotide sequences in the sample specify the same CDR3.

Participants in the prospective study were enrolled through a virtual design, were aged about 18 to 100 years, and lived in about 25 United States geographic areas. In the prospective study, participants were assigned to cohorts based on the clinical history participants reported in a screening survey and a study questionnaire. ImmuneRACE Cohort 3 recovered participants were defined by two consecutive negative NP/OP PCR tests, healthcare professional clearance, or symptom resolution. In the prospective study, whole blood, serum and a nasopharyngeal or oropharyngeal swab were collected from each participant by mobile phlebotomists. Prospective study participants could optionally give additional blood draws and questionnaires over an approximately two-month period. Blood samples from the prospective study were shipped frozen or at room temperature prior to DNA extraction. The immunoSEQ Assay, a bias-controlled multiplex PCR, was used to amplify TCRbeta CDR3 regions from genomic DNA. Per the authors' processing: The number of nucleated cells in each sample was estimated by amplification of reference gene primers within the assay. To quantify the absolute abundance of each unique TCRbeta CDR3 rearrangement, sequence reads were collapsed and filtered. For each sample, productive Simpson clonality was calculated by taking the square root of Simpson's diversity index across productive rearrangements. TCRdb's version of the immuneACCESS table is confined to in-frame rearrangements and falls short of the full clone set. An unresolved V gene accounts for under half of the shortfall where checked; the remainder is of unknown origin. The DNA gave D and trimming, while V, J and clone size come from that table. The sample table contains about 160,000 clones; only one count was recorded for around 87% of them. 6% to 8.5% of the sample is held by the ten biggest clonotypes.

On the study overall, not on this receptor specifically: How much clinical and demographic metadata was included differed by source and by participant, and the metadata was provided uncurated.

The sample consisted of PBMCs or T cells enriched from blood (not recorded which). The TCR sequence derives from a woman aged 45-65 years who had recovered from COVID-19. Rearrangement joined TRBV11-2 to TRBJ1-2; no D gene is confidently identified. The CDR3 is CASSLDRGRGYTF. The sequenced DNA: TGTGCCAGCAGCTTAGATCGGGGAAGGGGCTACACCTTC. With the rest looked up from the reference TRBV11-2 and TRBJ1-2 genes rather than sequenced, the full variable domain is EAGVAQSPRYKIIEKRQSVAFWCNPISGHATLYWYQQILGQGPKLLIQFQNNGVVDDSQLPKDRFSAERLKGVDSTLKIQPAKLEDSAVYLCASSLDRGRGYTFGSGTRLTVV.